This paragraph covers one TCR beta chain sequence. V shed 4 bases and J 4 bases; nucleotides not matched to a gene: 11. This CDR3 region has 16 residues. The germline CDR1 and CDR2 sequences are MNHEY and SMNVEV (reference sequence). The assay was immunoSEQ multiplex PCR, and TCRdb's table has in-frame clones only and misses some. The table lists approximately 210,000 clones, about nine tenths of them singletons. The sample is drawn from a study of blood T cell repertoires in COVID-19. Specimen: peripheral blood. This receptor was taken from a woman in her seventies with acute or convalescent COVID-19. This chain joins TRBV27 and TRBJ2-7; 9 bases align to TRBD2. CDR3: CASSYQGGGRAYEQYF. The CDR3 DNA is TGTGCCAGCAGTTATCAAGGGGGCGGGAGGGCGTACGAGCAGTACTTC.